The next 2 T cell receptor beta chains were all read from a single sample in a study of OX40 agonist ivuxolimab in advanced cancers. The protocol was immunoSEQ multiplex PCR, while the TCRdb copy is restricted to in-frame clones and leaves out a portion. The table includes under 40,000 clones, 81% detected once. The sequencing used CD4+ or CD8+ T cells sorted from blood, collected in a trial of the OX40 agonist ivuxolimab. These receptors all come from an adult with an advanced solid tumor such as melanoma, head and neck, liver or kidney cancer.

The chain links TRBV2 to TRBJ2-7; 7 bases line up with TRBD1. The V and J ends lost 4 bases and 0 bases, in that order; junction bases with no gene match: 3. Germline V gene lookup returns CDR1 SNHLY and CDR2 FYNNEI. This CDR3 is 14 amino acids long. The DNA for the CDR3 is TGTGCCAGCAGTGGGGACAGAAGCTCCTACGAGCAGTACTTC. Protein product: CASSGDRSSYEQYF.

This chain joins TRBV15 and TRBJ1-2; 11 positions agree with TRBD1. J gave up 4 bases and V 3 bases, and 7 bases lay outside the gene matches. Per the germline V gene, CDR1 is LNHNV and CDR2 is YYDKDF (reference sequence). CDR3 length: 16 residues. The CDR3 here is CATSSVPGTGGYGYTF. The CDR3 coding sequence is TGTGCCACCAGCAGTGTCCCCGGGACAGGGGGCTATGGCTACACCTTC.